These T cell receptor beta chains were read from a single sample in a study of patients and donors after allogeneic stem cell transplantation. A single record per CDR3 protein comes from TCRdb applying MiXCR to the RT-PCR reads. The sample holds under 95,000 distinct CDR3 sequences, less than 5% seen once. What was sequenced was blood, either unsorted or a sorted T cell fraction (not recorded which). These TCRs come from a human donor who was either an allogeneic HSCT recipient or a stem cell or donor lymphocyte infusion donor (not recorded which). It is not recorded whose cells these are; they may come from a transplant donor. The CDR3 runs from the conserved cysteine through the conserved F or W. D genes are given only for firm matches. A clone size is listed for some rows: how often the clone was seen (once, few, many), or a class if it is expanded.

j_call: TRBJ2-7
clone_size: many
d_call: .
v_call: TRBV28
cdr3_nt: TGTGCCAGCACAACACAGGGATGGTACGAGCAGTACTTC
cdr3_aa: CASTTQGWYEQYF

j_call: TRBJ2-7
clone_size: few
d_call: .
v_call: TRBV5-1
cdr3_nt: TGCGCCAGCAGCCTCGAGGACACGGGAGAGGGCGAGCAGTACTTC
cdr3_aa: CASSLEDTGEGEQYF

j_call: TRBJ2-1
clone_size: many
d_call: TRBD2
v_call: TRBV5-1
cdr3_nt: TGCGCCAGCAGTGCGGGGGGGATAAACAATGAGCAGTTCTTC
cdr3_aa: CASSAGGINNEQFF

j_call: TRBJ2-2
clone_size: many
d_call: .
v_call: TRBV5-1
cdr3_nt: TGCGCCAGCTTATTGGGACCACAAACCGGGGAGCTGTTTTTT
cdr3_aa: CASLLGPQTGELFF

j_call: TRBJ1-5
clone_size: many
d_call: .
v_call: TRBV7-2
cdr3_nt: TGTGCCAGCAGCTTAGGGAGAGATTATAGCAATCAGCCCCAGCATTTT
cdr3_aa: CASSLGRDYSNQPQHF

j_call: TRBJ2-5
clone_size: .
d_call: .
v_call: TRBV5-1
cdr3_nt: TGCGCCAGCAGCTTGACCTGGTCAGGGGATGCAGAGACCCAGTACTTC
cdr3_aa: CASSLTWSGDAETQYF

j_call: TRBJ2-5
clone_size: .
d_call: .
v_call: TRBV6-1
cdr3_nt: TGTGCCAGCAGCCCCGGAGGGGTCCTAAGATCGGAGACCCAGTACTTC
cdr3_aa: CASSPGGVLRSETQYF

j_call: TRBJ1-1
clone_size: many
d_call: TRBD1
v_call: TRBV6-1
cdr3_nt: TGTGCCAGCAGTGTGGAAGGGGGCGGCACTGAAGCTTTCTTT
cdr3_aa: CASSVEGGGTEAFF

j_call: TRBJ2-5
clone_size: few
d_call: .
v_call: TRBV7-3
cdr3_nt: TGTGCCAGCAGCTTAATGTCACGGGTAGGGGAGACCCAGTACTTC
cdr3_aa: CASSLMSRVGETQYF

j_call: TRBJ2-5
clone_size: once
d_call: .
v_call: TRBV19
cdr3_nt: TGTGCCAGTAGTAACAGGGTCAGGCAAGAGACCCAGTACTTC
cdr3_aa: CASSNRVRQETQYF

j_call: TRBJ2-7
clone_size: .
d_call: TRBD1
v_call: TRBV6-1
cdr3_nt: TGTGCCAGCAATAGGGGACAGGTCTACGAGCAGTACTTC
cdr3_aa: CASNRGQVYEQYF

j_call: TRBJ2-2
clone_size: .
d_call: .
v_call: TRBV7-3
cdr3_nt: TGTGCCAGCAGCTTAGGGCCAACCACCGGGGAGCTGTTTTTT
cdr3_aa: CASSLGPTTGELFF

j_call: TRBJ1-3
clone_size: many
d_call: TRBD1
v_call: TRBV6-5
cdr3_nt: TGTGCCAGCAGTTCACTGCTCGAACAGGGGGGCTCTGGAAACACCATATATTTT
cdr3_aa: CASSSLLEQGGSGNTIYF

j_call: TRBJ2-2
clone_size: many
d_call: TRBD2
v_call: TRBV29-1
cdr3_nt: TGCAGCGTTGGGCTAGCGGTCGCCGGGGAGCTGTTTTTT
cdr3_aa: CSVGLAVAGELFF

j_call: TRBJ1-2
clone_size: many
d_call: TRBD1
v_call: TRBV6-5
cdr3_nt: TGTGCCAGCAGTTGGGGACAGCGAGTTGGCTACACCTTC
cdr3_aa: CASSWGQRVGYTF

j_call: TRBJ1-3
clone_size: .
d_call: .
v_call: TRBV19
cdr3_nt: TGTGCCAGTAGTATAGGACATGAGGGAAACACCATATATTTT
cdr3_aa: CASSIGHEGNTIYF

j_call: TRBJ2-7
clone_size: many
d_call: TRBD2
v_call: TRBV7-6
cdr3_nt: TGTGCCAGCAGCTCTGGGGGGGGATACGTAGAGCAGTACTTC
cdr3_aa: CASSSGGGYVEQYF

j_call: TRBJ1-1
clone_size: few
d_call: TRBD1
v_call: TRBV5-1
cdr3_nt: TGCGCCAGCAGCCAAGAGGGGGCAGATGGTTTCTTT
cdr3_aa: CASSQEGADGFF

j_call: TRBJ2-6
clone_size: many
d_call: .
v_call: TRBV12-3/TRBV12-4
cdr3_nt: TGTGCCAGCAGTTTGCAGCGATCTGGGGCCAACGTCCTGACTTTC
cdr3_aa: CASSLQRSGANVLTF

j_call: TRBJ2-5
clone_size: many
d_call: TRBD2
v_call: TRBV3-1
cdr3_nt: TGTGCCAGCAGCCAGACTGGGACTAGCGGGGCCCAAGAGACCCAGTACTTC
cdr3_aa: CASSQTGTSGAQETQYF

j_call: TRBJ2-3
clone_size: many
d_call: .
v_call: TRBV6-2/TRBV6-3
cdr3_nt: TGTGCCAGCAGTTACGTACAGGGTCGTGGCACAGATACGCAGTATTTT
cdr3_aa: CASSYVQGRGTDTQYF

j_call: TRBJ2-2
clone_size: many
d_call: .
v_call: TRBV9
cdr3_nt: TGTGCCAGCAGCGTAGGGGCGATCGGGGAGCTGTTTTTT
cdr3_aa: CASSVGAIGELFF

j_call: TRBJ1-4
clone_size: many
d_call: .
v_call: TRBV3-1
cdr3_nt: TGTGCCAGCAGCCAAGATGGCCTCGATAATGAAAAACTGTTTTTT
cdr3_aa: CASSQDGLDNEKLFF

j_call: TRBJ1-1
clone_size: many
d_call: .
v_call: TRBV15
cdr3_nt: TGTGCCACCAGCGGAGGGGGGGTACGCACTGAAGCTTTCTTT
cdr3_aa: CATSGGGVRTEAFF

j_call: TRBJ2-2
clone_size: .
d_call: TRBD1
v_call: TRBV5-1
cdr3_nt: TGCGCCAGTCGGACAGGGGACACCGGGGAGCTGTTTTTT
cdr3_aa: CASRTGDTGELFF

j_call: TRBJ2-1
clone_size: many
d_call: .
v_call: TRBV7-9
cdr3_nt: TGTGCCAGCAGCTTAGTCGGGGCCCGCGGGTTCTTC
cdr3_aa: CASSLVGARGFF

j_call: TRBJ2-5
clone_size: .
d_call: TRBD2
v_call: TRBV7-9
cdr3_nt: TGTGCCAGCAGCCCCTCCGGGGCGGGGGGGCTTGAGACCCAGTACTTC
cdr3_aa: CASSPSGAGGLETQYF

j_call: TRBJ1-1
clone_size: .
d_call: .
v_call: TRBV28
cdr3_nt: TGTGCCAGCACTCGCTTGAAAGGTCCGAGGACTGAAGCTTTCTTT
cdr3_aa: CASTRLKGPRTEAFF

j_call: TRBJ1-4
clone_size: many
d_call: TRBD1
v_call: TRBV2
cdr3_nt: TGTGCCAGCAGGATACAGGGGGAGGCTGAAAAACTGTTTTTT
cdr3_aa: CASRIQGEAEKLFF

j_call: TRBJ1-2
clone_size: few
d_call: .
v_call: TRBV11-2
cdr3_nt: TGTGCCAGCGGCCCCGGTGGAGGACCTTATGGCTACACCTTC
cdr3_aa: CASGPGGGPYGYTF

j_call: TRBJ2-5
clone_size: many
d_call: .
v_call: TRBV5-4
cdr3_nt: TGTGCCAGCAGCTTATACCGGGACATAGAGACCCAGTACTTC
cdr3_aa: CASSLYRDIETQYF

j_call: TRBJ1-1
clone_size: few
d_call: .
v_call: TRBV19
cdr3_nt: TGTGCCAGTACACGACAGATAGTCATGAACACTGAAGCTTTCTTT
cdr3_aa: CASTRQIVMNTEAFF

j_call: TRBJ1-6
clone_size: .
d_call: .
v_call: TRBV20-1
cdr3_nt: TGCAGTGCTAGACGGGGGGGCGAGAATTCACCCCTCCGCTTT
cdr3_aa: CSARRGGENSPLRF

j_call: TRBJ2-5
clone_size: few
d_call: .
v_call: TRBV25-1
cdr3_nt: TGTGCCAGCAGTGGACAGGAGGTAACCCAGTACTTC
cdr3_aa: CASSGQEVTQYF

j_call: TRBJ2-1
clone_size: many
d_call: .
v_call: TRBV5-6
cdr3_nt: TGTGCCAGCAGCGGCGTTGGGGTTGGCAACAATGAGCAGTTCTTC
cdr3_aa: CASSGVGVGNNEQFF

j_call: TRBJ2-5
clone_size: many
d_call: .
v_call: TRBV5-1
cdr3_nt: TGCGCCAGCAGCTTAAGGGGGGAGACCCAGTACTTC
cdr3_aa: CASSLRGETQYF

j_call: TRBJ2-3
clone_size: many
d_call: .
v_call: TRBV11-1
cdr3_nt: TGTGCCAGCAGCTTAGCCACCCTCCAAGATACGCAGTATTTT
cdr3_aa: CASSLATLQDTQYF

j_call: TRBJ2-1
clone_size: many
d_call: .
v_call: TRBV20-1
cdr3_nt: TGCAGTGCTAGTCGGGCGGAGAAGCAGTTCTTC
cdr3_aa: CSASRAEKQFF

j_call: TRBJ2-3
clone_size: many
d_call: .
v_call: TRBV5-1
cdr3_nt: TGCGCCAGCAGCTTGGCGGGGGAGAGGGCAGATACGCAGTATTTT
cdr3_aa: CASSLAGERADTQYF

j_call: TRBJ2-1
clone_size: many
d_call: TRBD2
v_call: TRBV7-3
cdr3_nt: TGTGCCAGCAGCTTATCTAGCGGGAGTAATGAGCAGTTCTTC
cdr3_aa: CASSLSSGSNEQFF

j_call: TRBJ2-1
clone_size: few
d_call: .
v_call: TRBV2
cdr3_nt: TGTGCCAGCAGTGGGGACCGTTCCTACAATGAGCAGTTCTTC
cdr3_aa: CASSGDRSYNEQFF

j_call: TRBJ2-3
clone_size: few
d_call: .
v_call: TRBV12-3/TRBV12-4
cdr3_nt: TGTGCCAGCAGTTTCCGGGGTTTTAGCACAGATACGCAGTATTTT
cdr3_aa: CASSFRGFSTDTQYF

j_call: TRBJ2-3
clone_size: many
d_call: TRBD2
v_call: TRBV5-6
cdr3_nt: TGTGCCAGCAGCACCACTAGCGGGGGGAGGGCAGATACGCAGTATTTT
cdr3_aa: CASSTTSGGRADTQYF

j_call: TRBJ2-1
clone_size: many
d_call: .
v_call: TRBV12-5
cdr3_nt: TGTGCTAGTGGACGGGACACCGATGAGCAGTTCTTC
cdr3_aa: CASGRDTDEQFF

j_call: TRBJ1-4
clone_size: many
d_call: .
v_call: TRBV4-1
cdr3_nt: TGCGCCAGCAGCCAAGAAGTGGGGACAAGCAATGAAAAACTGTTTTTT
cdr3_aa: CASSQEVGTSNEKLFF

j_call: TRBJ2-7
clone_size: many
d_call: .
v_call: TRBV2
cdr3_nt: TGTGCCAGCAGTGTTGGGGGCCACTACGAGCAGTACTTC
cdr3_aa: CASSVGGHYEQYF

j_call: TRBJ1-3
clone_size: many
d_call: .
v_call: TRBV7-9
cdr3_nt: TGTGCCAGCAGAGCGCAGGGGTATTCTGGAAACACCATATATTTT
cdr3_aa: CASRAQGYSGNTIYF

j_call: TRBJ2-1
clone_size: many
d_call: TRBD2
v_call: TRBV7-3
cdr3_nt: TGTGCCAGCAGCTTTAAAAGCGGGGCTCATTCCTACAATGAGCAGTTCTTC
cdr3_aa: CASSFKSGAHSYNEQFF

j_call: TRBJ2-7
clone_size: many
d_call: TRBD1
v_call: TRBV5-1
cdr3_nt: TGCGCCAGCAGCTTCGGACAGGCCAAGGAGGAGCAGTACTTC
cdr3_aa: CASSFGQAKEEQYF

j_call: TRBJ1-1
clone_size: .
d_call: .
v_call: TRBV11-2
cdr3_nt: TGTGCCAGCAGCTTAGAGGCGTACACTGAAGCTTTCTTT
cdr3_aa: CASSLEAYTEAFF

j_call: TRBJ1-1
clone_size: many
d_call: .
v_call: TRBV29-1
cdr3_nt: TGCAGCGCGCGGGTTTTGAACACTGAAGCTTTCTTT
cdr3_aa: CSARVLNTEAFF

j_call: TRBJ2-3
clone_size: many
d_call: TRBD2
v_call: TRBV12-3/TRBV12-4
cdr3_nt: TGTGCCAGCAGTTCCGGACTAGCCGTGAGCGAAGATACGCAGTATTTT
cdr3_aa: CASSSGLAVSEDTQYF

j_call: TRBJ2-5
clone_size: .
d_call: .
v_call: TRBV20-1
cdr3_nt: TGCAGTGCTAGGGCCCTGGATGTCAAAAAAGAGACCCAGTACTTC
cdr3_aa: CSARALDVKKETQYF

j_call: TRBJ1-4
clone_size: few
d_call: .
v_call: TRBV20-1
cdr3_nt: TGCAGTGCTAGAGAGGTGGCAGGCACAACTAATGAAAAACTGTTTTTT
cdr3_aa: CSAREVAGTTNEKLFF